What follows are 6 T cell receptor beta chains derived from one specimen sequenced in a study of human T cells and chemical hapten exposure (dated by TCRdb to about 2021). The library was built by means of RACE. Sequencing relied on a NextSeq 500. In TCRdb, the public reads were trimmed at Q25 with fastp and aligned with MiXCR, with productive beta chains retained. For every CDR3 protein sequence, its rows merge into one entry that carries the most common genes and DNA. The sample table shows 90,000 to 120,000 distinct CDR3 sequences, and around 10% are seen once. Under 4.5% of the sample belongs to the ten largest clones. Reading the label with the study, this specimen's time point is: patch test 1, 2 weeks after DPC sensitization. Taken with the paper, the label for treatment or condition translates to: therapeutic diphenylcyclopropenone sensitization with weekly scalp DPC. The material was whole blood, obtained in connection with sensitization to the hapten diphenylcyclopropenone (DPC). The receptors originated from a woman in her thirties or forties with alopecia areata. Some clones in this sample may be carry-over from other donors' samples.

This clonotype was recorded many times. This rearrangement joins TRBV29-1 to TRBJ1-1, with 12 positions matching TRBD1. From germline, CDR1 is SQVTM and CDR2 ANQGSEA. This CDR3 is 15 amino acids long. Losses at the gene ends were 5 bases for V and 7 bases for J; bases not matched to a gene: 11. The CDR3 DNA reads TGCAGCGTTCCGGGACAGGGGGCGTTAAGGAATGAAGCTTTCTTT. Protein product: CSVPGQGALRNEAFF.

This clonotype turned up a few times. V is TRBV24-1 and J is TRBJ2-7; D unclear. This CDR3 is 12 amino acids long. Germline CDR1 is KGHDR and CDR2 is SFDVKD. The V gene lost 3 bases and the J gene lost 3 bases, with 5 bases spanning the gap. In nucleotides, the CDR3 is TGTGCCACCAGTGATATGGACTACGAGCAGTACTTC. Encoded protein: CATSDMDYEQYF.

This clonotype was seen at least ten times. V gene TRBV2 combines with J gene TRBJ1-1, with D possibly TRBD1 on 6 matching bases. Germline CDR1 reads SNHLY; CDR2 reads FYNNEI. The CDR3 extends over 15 amino acids. The V end lost 1 base, the J end lost 1 base, and 10 bases lay between the germline ends. For the CDR3, the DNA is TGTGCCAGCAGTGAAGAAGGAGGGGGGAACACTGAAGCTTTCTTT. As protein: CASSEEGGGNTEAFF.

The chain is built from TRBV27 and TRBJ2-7; weak D call: TRBD1 (6 bases). Trimming pared 3 bases from V and 6 bases from J, leaving 15 bases between. The CDR3 length is 14 residues. Germline loops: CDR1 MNHEY, CDR2 SMNVEV (reference sequence). The CDR3 loop reads CASSFGTGNGEQYF. CDR3 DNA sequence: TGTGCCAGCAGTTTTGGAACAGGGAACGGCGAGCAGTACTTC.

The sample holds a few counts of this clonotype. The chain is built from TRBV7-2 and TRBJ1-5, with TRBD1 matching 9 bases. V was clipped by 2 bases and J by 0 bases; unmatched bases: 14. The germline V gene encodes CDR1 SGHTA and CDR2 FQGNSA. The CDR3 extends over 20 amino acids. The CDR3 is CASSLNPDGTGPSSNQPQHF. CDR3 nucleotides: TGTGCCAGCAGCTTAAACCCCGACGGGACAGGGCCGAGTAGCAATCAGCCCCAGCATTTT.

This clonotype was detected only a few times. The rearrangement links TRBV29-1 to TRBJ2-5; 7 bases line up with TRBD2. CDR1 SQVTM and CDR2 ANQGSEA come from the germline V gene. J lost 0 bases, V lost 6 bases, and 7 bases had no gene match. The CDR3 totals 14 residues. CDR3 protein: CSVRLAEDQETQYF. CDR3 DNA sequence: TGCAGCGTCCGGCTAGCGGAAGACCAAGAGACCCAGTACTTC.